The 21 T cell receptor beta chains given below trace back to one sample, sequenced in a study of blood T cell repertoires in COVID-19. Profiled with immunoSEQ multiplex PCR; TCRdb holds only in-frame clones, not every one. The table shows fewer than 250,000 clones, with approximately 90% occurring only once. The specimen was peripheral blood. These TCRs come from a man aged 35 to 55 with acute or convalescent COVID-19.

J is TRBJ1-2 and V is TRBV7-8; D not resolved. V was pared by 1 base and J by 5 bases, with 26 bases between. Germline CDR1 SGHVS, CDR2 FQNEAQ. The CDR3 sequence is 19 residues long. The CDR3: CASSLGPRSPKPLRYGYTF. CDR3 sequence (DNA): TGTGCCAGCAGCTTAGGCCCCCGGAGCCCGAAGCCCCTTCGATATGGCTACACCTTC.

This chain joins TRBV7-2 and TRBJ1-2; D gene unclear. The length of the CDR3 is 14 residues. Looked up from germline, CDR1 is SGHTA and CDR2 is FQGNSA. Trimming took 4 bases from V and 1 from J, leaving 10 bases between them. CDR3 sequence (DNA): TGTGCCAGCAGCTCACCACAGTTTAACTATGGCTACACCTTC. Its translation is CASSSPQFNYGYTF.

Written as DNA, the CDR3 is TGTGCCAGCAGCTCAACACCGGACAGATATCTATCCTACGAGCAGTACTTC. Protein: CASSSTPDRYLSYEQYF. The chain has TRBV5-5 and TRBJ2-7; possible D gene TRBD1, 6 bases. The CDR3 length is 17 residues. Trimming cost V 3 bases and J 1 base, with 20 bases left between them. Per germline, CDR1 SGHKS and CDR2 YYEKEE (reference sequence). The whole variable domain, remainder taken from reference TRBV5-5 and TRBJ2-7, is DAGVTQSPTHLIKTRGQQVTLRCSPISGHKSVSWYQQVLGQGPQFIFQYYEKEERGRGNFPDRFSARQFPNYSSELNVNALLLGDSALYLCASSSTPDRYLSYEQYFGPGTRLTVT.

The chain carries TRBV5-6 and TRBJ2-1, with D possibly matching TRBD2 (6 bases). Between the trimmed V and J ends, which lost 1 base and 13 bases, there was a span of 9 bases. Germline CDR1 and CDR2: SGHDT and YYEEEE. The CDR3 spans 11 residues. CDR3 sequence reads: CASSLTGLQFF. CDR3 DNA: TGTGCCAGCAGCTTGACGGGACTCCAGTTCTTC.

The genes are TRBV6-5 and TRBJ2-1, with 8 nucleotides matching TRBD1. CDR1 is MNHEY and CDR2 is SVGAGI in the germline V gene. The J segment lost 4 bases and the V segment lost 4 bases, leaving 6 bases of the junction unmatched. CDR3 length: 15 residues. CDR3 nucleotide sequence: TGTGCCAGCAGTTTGCAGGGGGCGCGGTACAATGAGCAGTTCTTC. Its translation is CASSLQGARYNEQFF.

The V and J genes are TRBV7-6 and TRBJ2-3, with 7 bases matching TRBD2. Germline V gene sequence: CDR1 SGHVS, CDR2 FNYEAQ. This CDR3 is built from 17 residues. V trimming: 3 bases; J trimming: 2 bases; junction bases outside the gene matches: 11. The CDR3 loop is CASSLMEAGVNTDTQYF. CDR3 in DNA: TGTGCCAGCAGCTTGATGGAGGCGGGAGTGAACACAGATACGCAGTATTTT.

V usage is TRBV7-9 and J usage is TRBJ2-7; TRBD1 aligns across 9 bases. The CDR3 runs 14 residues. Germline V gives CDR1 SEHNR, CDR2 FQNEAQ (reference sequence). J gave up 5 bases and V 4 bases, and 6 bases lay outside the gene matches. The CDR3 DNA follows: TGTGCCAGCAGCTCCCGCCGACAGGGGGACGAGCAGTACTTC. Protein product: CASSSRRQGDEQYF.

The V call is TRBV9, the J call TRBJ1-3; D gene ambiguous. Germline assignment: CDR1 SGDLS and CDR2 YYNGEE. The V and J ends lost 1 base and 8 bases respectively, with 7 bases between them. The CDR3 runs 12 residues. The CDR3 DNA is TGTGCCAGCAGCGTACGTCAGGACACCATATATTTT. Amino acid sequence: CASSVRQDTIYF. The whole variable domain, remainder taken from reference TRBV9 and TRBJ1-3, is DSGVTQTPKHLITATGQRVTLRCSPRSGDLSVYWYQQSLDQGLQFLIQYYNGEERAKGNILERFSAQQFPDLHSELNLSSLELGDSALYFCASSVRQDTIYFGEGSWLTVV.

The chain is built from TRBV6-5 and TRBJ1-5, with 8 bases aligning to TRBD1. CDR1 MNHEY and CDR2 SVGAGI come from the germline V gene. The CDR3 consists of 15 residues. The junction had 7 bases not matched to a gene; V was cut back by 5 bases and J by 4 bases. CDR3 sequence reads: CASSLGQAANQPQHF. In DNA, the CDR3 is TGTGCCAGCAGTCTGGGACAGGCCGCAAATCAGCCCCAGCATTTT.

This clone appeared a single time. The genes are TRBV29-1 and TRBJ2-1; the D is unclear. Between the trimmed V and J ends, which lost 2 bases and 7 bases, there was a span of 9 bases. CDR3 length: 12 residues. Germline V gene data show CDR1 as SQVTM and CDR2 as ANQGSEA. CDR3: CSVEPVLNEQFF. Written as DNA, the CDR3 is TGCAGCGTTGAACCGGTTTTGAATGAGCAGTTCTTC.

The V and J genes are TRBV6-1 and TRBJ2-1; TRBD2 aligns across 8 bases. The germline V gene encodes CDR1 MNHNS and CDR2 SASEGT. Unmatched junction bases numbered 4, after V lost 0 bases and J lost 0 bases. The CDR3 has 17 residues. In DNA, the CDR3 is TGTGCCAGCAGTGAAGCGGCGGCGGGAGGCTCCTACAATGAGCAGTTCTTC. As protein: CASSEAAAGGSYNEQFF.

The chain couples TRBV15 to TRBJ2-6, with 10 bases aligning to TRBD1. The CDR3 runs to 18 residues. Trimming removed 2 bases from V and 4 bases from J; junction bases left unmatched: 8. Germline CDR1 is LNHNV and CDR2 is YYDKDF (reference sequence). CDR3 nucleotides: TGTGCCACCAGCAGAACCCGACAGGGGGCGGCGGGGGCCAACGTCCTGACTTTC. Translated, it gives CATSRTRQGAAGANVLTF.

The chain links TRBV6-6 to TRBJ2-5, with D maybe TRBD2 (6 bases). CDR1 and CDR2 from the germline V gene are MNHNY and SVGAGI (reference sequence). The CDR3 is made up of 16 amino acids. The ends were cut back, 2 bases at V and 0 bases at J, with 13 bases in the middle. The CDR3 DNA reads TGTGCCAGCAGTTACGCGGGACGGCAGTACCAAGAGACCCAGTACTTC. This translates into CASSYAGRQYQETQYF.

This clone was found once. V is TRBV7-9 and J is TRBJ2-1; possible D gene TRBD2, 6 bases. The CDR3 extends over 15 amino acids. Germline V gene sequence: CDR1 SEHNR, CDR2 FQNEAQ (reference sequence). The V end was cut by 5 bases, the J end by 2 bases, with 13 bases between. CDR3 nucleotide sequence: TGTGCCAGCAGCGACCTAGCGACCCCCTACAATGAGCAGTTCTTC. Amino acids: CASSDLATPYNEQFF.

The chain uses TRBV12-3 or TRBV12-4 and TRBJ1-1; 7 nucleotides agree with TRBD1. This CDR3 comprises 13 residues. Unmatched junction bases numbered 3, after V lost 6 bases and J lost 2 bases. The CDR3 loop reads CASSNRGNTEAFF. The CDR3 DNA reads TGTGCCAGCAGCAACAGGGGAAACACTGAAGCTTTCTTT.

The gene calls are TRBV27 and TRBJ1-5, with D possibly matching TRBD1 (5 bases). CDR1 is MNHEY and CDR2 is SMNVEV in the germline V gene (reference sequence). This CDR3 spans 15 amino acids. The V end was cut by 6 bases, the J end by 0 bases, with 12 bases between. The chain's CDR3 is CASSRARYSNQPQHF. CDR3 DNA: TGTGCCAGCAGCAGGGCCCGATATAGCAATCAGCCCCAGCATTTT.

Here the CDR3 reads CASSGQGSPPDTQYF. The CDR3, as DNA: TGTGCCAGCTCAGGACAGGGAAGTCCCCCAGATACGCAGTATTTT. The rearrangement uses TRBV19 and TRBJ2-3, with 8 bases aligning to TRBD1. After removal of 9 bases from V and 4 bases from J, the junction contained 12 bases not matched to a gene. Germline V gene sequence: CDR1 LNHDA, CDR2 SQIVND (reference sequence). This CDR3 is 15 amino acids long.

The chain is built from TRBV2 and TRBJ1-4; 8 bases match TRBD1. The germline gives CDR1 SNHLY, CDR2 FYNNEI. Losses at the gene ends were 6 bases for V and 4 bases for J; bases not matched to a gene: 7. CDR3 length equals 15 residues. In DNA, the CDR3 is TGTGCCAGCAGGAACTACAGGGGGTTTAATGAAAAACTGTTTTTT. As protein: CASRNYRGFNEKLFF. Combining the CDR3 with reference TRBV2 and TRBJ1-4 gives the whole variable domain EPEVTQTPSHQVTQMGQEVILRCVPISNHLYFYWYRQILGQKVEFLVSFYNNEISEKSEIFDDQFSVERPDGSNFTLKIRSTKLEDSAMYFCASRNYRGFNEKLFFGSGTQLSVL.

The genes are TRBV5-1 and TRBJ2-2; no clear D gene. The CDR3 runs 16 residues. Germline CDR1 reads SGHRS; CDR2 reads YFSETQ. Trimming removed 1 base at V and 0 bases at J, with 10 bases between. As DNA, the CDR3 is TGCGCCAGCAGCTTGACTCCGCCTTCGAACACCGGGGAGCTGTTTTTT. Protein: CASSLTPPSNTGELFF.

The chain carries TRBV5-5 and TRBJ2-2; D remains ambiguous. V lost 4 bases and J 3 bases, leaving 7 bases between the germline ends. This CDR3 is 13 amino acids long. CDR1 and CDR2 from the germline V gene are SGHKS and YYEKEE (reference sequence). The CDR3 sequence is CASSISDTGELFF. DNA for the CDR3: TGTGCCAGCAGCATCAGCGACACCGGGGAGCTGTTTTTT.

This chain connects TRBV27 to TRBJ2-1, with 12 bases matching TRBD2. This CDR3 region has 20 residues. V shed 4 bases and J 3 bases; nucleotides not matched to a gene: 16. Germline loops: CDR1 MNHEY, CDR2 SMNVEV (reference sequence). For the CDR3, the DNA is TGTGCCAGCAGTTCCCTCCAACTAGCGGGAGGCAAGGGGGTCTACAATGAGCAGTTCTTC. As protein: CASSSLQLAGGKGVYNEQFF.